The 22 T cell receptor beta chains reported below all come from one sample, sequenced in a study of blood T cell repertoires in COVID-19. Clones were read by immunoSEQ multiplex PCR, and TCRdb kept only the in-frame ones, dropping some. The sample includes a few hundred thousand clones, approximately 81% seen only once; the top ten take 15% to 20%. Sequenced input: PBMCs or T cells enriched from blood (not recorded which). The origin of the receptors is a man between 35 and 55 years old who had recovered from COVID-19.

The gene calls are TRBV30 and TRBJ2-7; weak D call: TRBD2 (6 bases). This CDR3 is built from 16 residues. The germline gives CDR1 GTSNPN, CDR2 SVGIG (reference sequence). Trimming stripped 2 bases from V and 5 bases from J, with 22 bases between. This CDR3 is CAWSPSLSTRTHEQYF. CDR3 DNA sequence: TGTGCCTGGAGTCCAAGCCTATCGACTAGGACCCACGAGCAGTACTTC. The whole variable domain, remainder taken from reference TRBV30 and TRBJ2-7, is SQTIHQWPATLVQPVGSPLSLECTVEGTSNPNLYWYRQAAGRGLQLLFYSVGIGQISSEVPQNLSASRPQDRQFILSSKKLLLSDSGFYLCAWSPSLSTRTHEQYFGPGTRLTVT.

As concerns this clone: Other DNA sequences in this sample translate to the same CDR3. The CDR3 sequence: CATSEPGSEAFF. The CDR3 region has the DNA TGTGCCACCAGTGAGCCAGGTTCTGAAGCTTTCTTT. The genes are TRBV24-1 and TRBJ1-1, with D unresolved. The V and J ends lost 4 bases and 6 bases respectively, with 8 bases between them. CDR1 is KGHDR, CDR2 SFDVKD, per germline. CDR3 size: 12 residues.

This chain uses TRBV28 with TRBJ2-3, with 8 bases aligning to TRBD1. CDR1 and CDR2 from the germline V gene are MDHEN and SYDVKM. The junction had 7 bases not matched to a gene; V was cut back by 3 bases and J by 2 bases. CDR3 size: 16 residues. CDR3 protein: CASSFRTGYNTDTQYF. CDR3 DNA: TGTGCCAGCAGTTTTCGGACAGGGTATAACACAGATACGCAGTATTTT.

This rearrangement joins TRBV7-2 to TRBJ2-1, with D tentatively TRBD2 (6 bases). CDR1 is SGHTA, CDR2 FQGNSA, per germline. Trimming removed 2 bases at V and 3 bases at J, with 17 bases between. This CDR3 spans 17 amino acids. This CDR3 reads CASSLSSGSGGYNEQFF. The CDR3 DNA reads as TGTGCCAGCAGCTTATCGTCCGGGAGCGGCGGCTACAATGAGCAGTTCTTC.

The V and J genes are TRBV7-9 and TRBJ2-2; D perhaps matches TRBD2 (5 bases). CDR1 and CDR2 (germline): SEHNR, FQNEAQ (reference sequence). This CDR3 region has 15 residues. V dropped 5 bases and J dropped 4 bases, with 14 bases sitting between them. The DNA for the CDR3 is TGTGCCAGCAGCGGTTACCGGGAATCCACCGGGGAGCTGTTTTTT. Its translation is CASSGYRESTGELFF.

This chain connects TRBV19 to TRBJ1-3; no clear D gene. Germline lookup yields CDR1 LNHDA and CDR2 SQIVND (reference sequence). This CDR3 spans 19 amino acids. Trimming cost V 9 bases and J 4 bases, with 31 bases left between them. This CDR3 reads CARVGMFLEGKSTGNTIYF. CDR3 coding DNA: TGTGCCAGAGTAGGTATGTTCTTGGAGGGTAAATCAACCGGAAACACCATATATTTT. The complete variable domain, with remaining parts taken from reference TRBV19 and TRBJ1-3, reads DGGITQSPKYLFRKEGQNVTLSCEQNLNHDAMYWYRQDPGQGLRLIYYSQIVNDFQKGDIAEGYSVSREKKESFPLTVTSAQKNPTAFYLCARVGMFLEGKSTGNTIYFGEGSWLTVV.

This chain uses TRBV7-8 with TRBJ2-7, with D tentatively TRBD2 (5 bases). Trimming pared 2 bases from V and 2 bases from J, leaving 13 bases between. The V gene's germline CDR1 is SGHVS and CDR2 FQNEAQ. The CDR3 has 15 residues. The CDR3 DNA sequence: TGTGCCAGCAGCTTAAGGGTAGCGCCTCCCTACGAGCAGTACTTC. Its translation is CASSLRVAPPYEQYF.

The J gene is TRBJ2-7, the V gene TRBV2; the match to TRBD2 covers 7 bases. The CDR3 extends over 14 amino acids. Germline values: CDR1 SNHLY, CDR2 FYNNEI. V gave up 4 bases and J gave up 2 bases; unmatched junction bases: 5. The CDR3 loop is CASSVAGETYEQYF. CDR3 in DNA: TGTGCCAGCAGTGTGGCGGGAGAAACCTACGAGCAGTACTTC.

The chain combines TRBV3-1 (or the pseudogene TRBV3-2) with TRBJ1-1; perhaps TRBD1 as D (5 bases). The V end was cut by 2 bases, the J end by 5 bases, with 15 bases between. This CDR3 region has 15 residues. Germline V gene data show CDR1 as LGHDT and CDR2 as YNNKEL (reference sequence). The CDR3 DNA reads TGTGCCAGCAGCCAAAATCAGCGGCGGGGGACTGAAGCTTTCTTT. This gives the protein CASSQNQRRGTEAFF.

The chain combines TRBV19 with TRBJ2-4, with a possible D match to TRBD2 (5 bases). Germline assignment: CDR1 LNHDA and CDR2 SQIVND (reference sequence). Trimming took 4 bases from V and 9 from J, leaving 16 bases between them. The CDR3 spans 14 residues. The CDR3 region is CASSTREIMAIQYF. CDR3 nucleotides: TGTGCCAGTAGTACTAGGGAGATTATGGCCATTCAGTACTTC.

J is TRBJ2-7 and V is TRBV12-5; TRBD1 matches at 12 bases. The CDR3 has 16 residues. Germline assignment: CDR1 LGHNT and CDR2 FRNRAP. Germline trimming cut 1 base from V and 5 bases from J; bases unmatched to any gene: 6. As DNA, the CDR3 is TGTGCTAGTGGTTTGGCGGCGGGACAGGGGGCTCACGAGCAGTACTTC. Protein product: CASGLAAGQGAHEQYF.

The genes are TRBV7-2 and TRBJ2-7; 11 bases are shared with TRBD2. This CDR3 spans 14 amino acids. CDR1 is SGHTA, CDR2 FQGNSA, per germline. Losses at the gene ends were 4 bases for V and 6 bases for J; bases not matched to a gene: 5. CDR3 protein: CASSYDLAGGEQYF. Written as DNA, the CDR3 is TGTGCCAGCAGCTACGACCTAGCGGGAGGCGAGCAGTACTTC.

This clone appeared once. The CDR3 DNA reads as TGTGCCAGCAGCCAGGGCAGGGGTAATGATGGCTACACCTTC. Translating gives CASSQGRGNDGYTF. The rearrangement links TRBV3-1 (or the pseudogene TRBV3-2) to TRBJ1-2; D possibly corresponds to TRBD1 (6 bases). The CDR3 sequence is 14 residues long. Germline V lookup: CDR1 LGHDT, CDR2 YNNKEL (reference sequence). The V gene lost 3 bases and the J gene lost 6 bases, with 14 bases spanning the gap.

The chain recombines TRBV27 with TRBJ2-2, with D possibly being TRBD2 (6 bases). The CDR3 covers 13 residues. V lost 2 bases and J lost 11, with 12 bases in between. Germline values: CDR1 MNHEY, CDR2 SMNVEV (reference sequence). The CDR3: CASSLGGSSELFF. The CDR3, as DNA: TGTGCCAGCAGTTTAGGAGGGAGCTCTGAGCTGTTTTTT.

The DNA for the CDR3 is TGTGCCAGTAGTATGAGTAATCAGCCCCAGCATTTT. It specifies CASSMSNQPQHF. The chain is built from TRBV19 and TRBJ1-5; D gene unclear. Germline V gene sequence: CDR1 LNHDA, CDR2 SQIVND (reference sequence). The V gene lost 3 bases and the J gene lost 4 bases, with 4 bases spanning the gap. This CDR3 contains 12 residues.

The chain joins TRBV4-2 to TRBJ2-2, with 7 bases aligning to TRBD2. The germline V gene encodes CDR1 LGHNA and CDR2 YNFKEQ. The CDR3 has 17 amino acids. The V gene end was trimmed by 0 bases and the J gene end by 6 bases; junction bases not matched to a gene: 10. This chain's CDR3 is CASSQDWGRAIAGELFF. The CDR3 DNA reads as TGTGCCAGCAGCCAAGATTGGGGGAGGGCTATCGCCGGGGAGCTGTTTTTT.

The chain recombines TRBV18 with TRBJ2-1, with 14 positions matching TRBD2. The CDR3 is made up of 16 amino acids. The J segment lost 7 bases and the V segment lost 2 bases, leaving 4 bases of the junction unmatched. The germline V gene has CDR1 KGHSH and CDR2 LQKENI. CDR3 nucleotide sequence: TGTGCCAGCTCACCAAGGGGACTAGCGGGAGCTAATGAGCAGTTCTTC. It is translated as CASSPRGLAGANEQFF.

The chain recombines TRBV7-8 with TRBJ2-5; weak D call: TRBD1 (5 bases). The germline V and J ends were trimmed by 2 bases and 5 bases, with 21 bases remaining between them. The germline CDR1 and CDR2 sequences are SGHVS and FQNEAQ. The CDR3 is 17 residues long. CDR3 DNA: TGTGCCAGCAGCTTATTAATGTCCGCCGCAGGGATGGAGACCCAGTACTTC. Translation gives CASSLLMSAAGMETQYF.

The genes are TRBV4-1 and TRBJ1-6; D gene unclear. V gave up 1 base and J gave up 0 bases, with 10 bases separating them. Germline values: CDR1 MGHRA, CDR2 YSYEKL. There are 17 residues in the CDR3. CDR3 protein: CASSQGEISSYNSPLHF. DNA for the CDR3: TGCGCCAGCAGCCAAGGGGAGATCAGCTCCTATAATTCACCCCTCCACTTT.

This rearrangement joins TRBV11-3 to TRBJ2-3; D possibly corresponds to TRBD1 (8 bases). Germline V lookup: CDR1 SGHNT, CDR2 YENEEA. V gave up 4 bases and J gave up 5 bases, with 16 bases separating them. CDR3 length equals 15 residues. CDR3 nucleotides: TGTGCCAGCAGCTGGGGGGGACAGGTAGGAGATACGCAGTATTTT. Amino acid sequence: CASSWGGQVGDTQYF.

The CDR3 spells CASSLGQGRGEQFF. In nucleotides, the CDR3 is TGTGCCAGCAGCTTGGGACAGGGCAGGGGTGAGCAGTTCTTC. J is TRBJ2-1 and V is TRBV5-4; 7 nucleotides align to TRBD1. V shed 0 bases and J 9 bases; nucleotides not matched to a gene: 6. Per the germline V gene, CDR1 is SGHNT and CDR2 is YYREEE (reference sequence). The CDR3 consists of 14 residues. Based on the CDR3 plus reference TRBV5-4 and TRBJ2-1, the full variable domain is ETGVTQSPTHLIKTRGQQVTLRCSSQSGHNTVSWYQQALGQGPQFIFQYYREEENGRGNFPPRFSGLQFPNYSSELNVNALELDDSALYLCASSLGQGRGEQFFGPGTRLTVL.

The chain couples TRBV7-3 to TRBJ2-1; 10 nucleotides align to TRBD2. Germline CDR1 SGHTA, CDR2 FQGTGA. The V segment lost 4 bases and the J segment 2 bases; nucleotides outside the gene matches: 8. This CDR3 comprises 17 residues. The CDR3: CASSSLTSGNTYNEQFF. In DNA form, the CDR3 reads TGTGCCAGCAGCTCCCTAACTAGCGGGAATACCTACAATGAGCAGTTCTTC. The whole variable domain, filled in from reference TRBV7-3 and TRBJ2-1, reads GAGVSQTPSNKVTEKGKYVELRCDPISGHTALYWYRQSLGQGPEFLIYFQGTGAADDSGLPNDRFFAVRPEGSVSTLKIQRTERGDSAVYLCASSSLTSGNTYNEQFFGPGTRLTVL.